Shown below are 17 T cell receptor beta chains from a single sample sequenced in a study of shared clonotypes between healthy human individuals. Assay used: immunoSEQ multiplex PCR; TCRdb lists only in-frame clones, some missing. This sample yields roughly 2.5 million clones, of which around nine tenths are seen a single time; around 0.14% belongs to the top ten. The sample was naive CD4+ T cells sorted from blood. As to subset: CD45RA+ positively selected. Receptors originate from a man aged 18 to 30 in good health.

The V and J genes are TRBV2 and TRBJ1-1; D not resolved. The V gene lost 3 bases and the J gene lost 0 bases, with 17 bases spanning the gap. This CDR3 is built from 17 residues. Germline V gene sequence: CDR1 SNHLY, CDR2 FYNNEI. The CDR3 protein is CASSDEYVPRLNTEAFF. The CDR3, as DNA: TGTGCCAGCAGTGACGAGTATGTACCGAGGTTGAACACTGAAGCTTTCTTT.

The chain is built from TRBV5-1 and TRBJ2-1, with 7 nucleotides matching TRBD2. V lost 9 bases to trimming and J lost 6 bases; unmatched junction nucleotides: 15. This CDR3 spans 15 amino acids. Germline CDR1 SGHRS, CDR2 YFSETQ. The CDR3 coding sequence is TGCGCCACTTCGTGGGCTAGCGGCAAAGGCAATGAGCAGTTCTTC. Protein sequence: CATSWASGKGNEQFF.

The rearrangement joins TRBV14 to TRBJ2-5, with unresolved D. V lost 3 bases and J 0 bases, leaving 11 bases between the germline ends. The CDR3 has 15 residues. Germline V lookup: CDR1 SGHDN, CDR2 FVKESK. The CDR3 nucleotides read TGTGCCAGCAGCCATCGTTTACGGAACCAAGAGACCCAGTACTTC. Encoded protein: CASSHRLRNQETQYF.

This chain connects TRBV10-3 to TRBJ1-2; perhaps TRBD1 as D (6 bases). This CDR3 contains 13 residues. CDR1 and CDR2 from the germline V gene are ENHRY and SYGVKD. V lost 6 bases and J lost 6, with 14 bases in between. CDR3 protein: CAIRPWTEDGYTF. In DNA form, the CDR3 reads TGTGCCATCAGGCCCTGGACAGAGGATGGCTACACCTTC.

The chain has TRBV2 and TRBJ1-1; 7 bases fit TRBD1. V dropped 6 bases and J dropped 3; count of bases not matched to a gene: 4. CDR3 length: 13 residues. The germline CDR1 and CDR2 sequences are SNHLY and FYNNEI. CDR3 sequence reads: CASRETGDTEAFF. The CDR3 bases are TGTGCCAGCAGGGAAACAGGGGACACTGAAGCTTTCTTT.

CDR3 DNA: TGTGCCAGCCGGACTAGCGGGAGGGGAAACTTTACAGATACGCAGTATTTT. It yields the protein CASRTSGRGNFTDTQYF. The rearrangement links TRBV18 to TRBJ2-3; 15 positions agree with TRBD2. The CDR3 runs to 17 residues. The V and J ends lost 8 bases and 3 bases, in that order; junction bases with no gene match: 9. Germline V gene lookup returns CDR1 KGHSH and CDR2 LQKENI. Complete variable domain (other parts from reference TRBV18 and TRBJ2-3): NAGVMQNPRHLVRRRGQEARLRCSPMKGHSHVYWYRQLPEEGLKFMVYLQKENIIDESGMPKERFSAEFPKEGPSILRIQQVVRGDSAAYFCASRTSGRGNFTDTQYFGPGTRLTVL.

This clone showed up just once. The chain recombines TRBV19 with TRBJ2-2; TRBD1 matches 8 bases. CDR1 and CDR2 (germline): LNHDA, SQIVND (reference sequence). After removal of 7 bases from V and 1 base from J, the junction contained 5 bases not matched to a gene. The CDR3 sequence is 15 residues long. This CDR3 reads CASTPGTGNTGELFF. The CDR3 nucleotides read TGTGCCAGTACCCCCGGGACAGGGAACACCGGGGAGCTGTTTTTT.

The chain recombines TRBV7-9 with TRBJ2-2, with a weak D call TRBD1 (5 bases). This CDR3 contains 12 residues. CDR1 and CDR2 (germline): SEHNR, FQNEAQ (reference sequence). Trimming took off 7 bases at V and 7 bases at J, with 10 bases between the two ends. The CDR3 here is CASTQGNGELFF. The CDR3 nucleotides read TGTGCCAGCACGCAGGGAAACGGGGAGCTGTTTTTT.

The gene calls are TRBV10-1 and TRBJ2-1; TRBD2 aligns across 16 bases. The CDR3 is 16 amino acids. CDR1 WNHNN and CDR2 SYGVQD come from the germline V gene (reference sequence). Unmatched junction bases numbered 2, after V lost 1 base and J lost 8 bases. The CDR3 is CASSEFGTSGRDEQFF. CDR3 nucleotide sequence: TGCGCCAGCAGTGAGTTCGGGACTAGCGGGAGGGATGAGCAGTTCTTC.

The CDR3 nucleotides are TGTGCCAGCAGTTTGAGTACAGGGATTGGCTACACCTTC. Protein product: CASSLSTGIGYTF. V is TRBV27 and J is TRBJ1-2; TRBD1 is a possible D gene (6 bases). The CDR3 extends over 13 amino acids. V shed 3 bases and J shed 7 bases, with 12 bases lying between them. The V gene's germline CDR1 is MNHEY and CDR2 SMNVEV (reference sequence).

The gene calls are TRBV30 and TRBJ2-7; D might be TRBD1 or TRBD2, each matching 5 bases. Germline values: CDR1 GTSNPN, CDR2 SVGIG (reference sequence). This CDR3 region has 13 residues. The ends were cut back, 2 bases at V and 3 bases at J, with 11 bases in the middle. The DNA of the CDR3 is TGTGCCTGGAGTAAGGGACCGCGCTACGAGCAGTACTTC. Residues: CAWSKGPRYEQYF.

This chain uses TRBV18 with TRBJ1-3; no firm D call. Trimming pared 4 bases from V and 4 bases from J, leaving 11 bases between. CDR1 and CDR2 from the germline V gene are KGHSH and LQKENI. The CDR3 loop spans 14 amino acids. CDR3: CASSQQVPGNTIYF. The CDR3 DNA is TGTGCCAGCTCACAGCAGGTCCCCGGAAACACCATATATTTT.

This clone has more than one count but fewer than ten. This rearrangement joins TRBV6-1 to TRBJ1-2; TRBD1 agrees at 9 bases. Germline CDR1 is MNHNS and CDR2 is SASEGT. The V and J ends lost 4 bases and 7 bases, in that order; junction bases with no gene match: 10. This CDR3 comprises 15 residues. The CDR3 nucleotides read TGTGCCAGCAGTGCCGCCGGGACAGGGTTACGTGGCTACACCTTC. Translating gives CASSAAGTGLRGYTF.

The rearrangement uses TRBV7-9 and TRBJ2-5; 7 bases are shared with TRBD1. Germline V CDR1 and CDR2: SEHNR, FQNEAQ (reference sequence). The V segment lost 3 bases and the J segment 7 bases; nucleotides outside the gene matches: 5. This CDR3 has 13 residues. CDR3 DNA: TGTGCCAGCAGCTTCGGGACAGCCGGGACCCAGTACTTC. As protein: CASSFGTAGTQYF.

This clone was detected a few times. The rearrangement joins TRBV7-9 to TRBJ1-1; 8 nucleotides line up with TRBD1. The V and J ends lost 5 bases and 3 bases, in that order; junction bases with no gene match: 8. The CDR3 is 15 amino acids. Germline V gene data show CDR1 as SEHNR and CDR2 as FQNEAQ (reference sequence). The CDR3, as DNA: TGTGCCAGCAGCCCGGACAGGGCAAGAGACACTGAAGCTTTCTTT. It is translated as CASSPDRARDTEAFF. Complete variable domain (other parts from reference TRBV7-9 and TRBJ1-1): DTGVSQNPRHKITKRGQNVTFRCDPISEHNRLYWYRQTLGQGPEFLTYFQNEAQLEKSRLLSDRFSAERPKGSFSTLEIQRTEQGDSAMYLCASSPDRARDTEAFFGQGTRLTVV.

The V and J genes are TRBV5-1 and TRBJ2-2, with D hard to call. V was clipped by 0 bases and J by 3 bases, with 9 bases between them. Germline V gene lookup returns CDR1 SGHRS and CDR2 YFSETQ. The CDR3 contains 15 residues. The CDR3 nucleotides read TGCGCCAGCAGCTTGGTAGGGTCGGACACCGGGGAGCTGTTTTTT. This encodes CASSLVGSDTGELFF.

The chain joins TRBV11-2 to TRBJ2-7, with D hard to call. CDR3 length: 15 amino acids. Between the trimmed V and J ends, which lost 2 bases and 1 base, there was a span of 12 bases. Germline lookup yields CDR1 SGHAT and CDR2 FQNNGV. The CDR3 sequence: CASSLPVMGSYEQYF. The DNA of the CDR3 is TGTGCCAGCAGCTTACCGGTCATGGGGTCCTACGAGCAGTACTTC.